This TCR beta chain was found in a study of T cells in localized non-small cell lung cancer. General study findings and limits: Uninvolved adjacent lung showed higher T cell clonality than tumor. Adjacent lung had a median roughly 61 of the 100 largest tumor clones. Sequencing, confined to only one tumor region, leaves heterogeneity possible.

The CDR3 loop spans 11 amino acids. V was clipped by 0 bases and J by 7 bases, with 3 bases between them. The V gene's germline CDR1 is LGHNA and CDR2 YNFKEQ. Worth noting for this clone: Antigen specificity is unknown.

Sequencing used immunoSEQ multiplex PCR; TCRdb keeps in-frame clones, though not all of them. Altogether 64,000 or so clones are present, 85% to 90% being singletons, with the ten largest covering just under 2%. V and J are TRBV4-2 and TRBJ1-2, with no clear D. The TCR sequence derives from a woman between 40 and 69 years old with stage I lung adenocarcinoma. The sample was peripheral blood, taken before any cancer treatment. The CDR3 bases are TGTGCCAGCAGCCAAGAGGGTGGCTACACCTTC. It encodes CASSQEGGYTF.